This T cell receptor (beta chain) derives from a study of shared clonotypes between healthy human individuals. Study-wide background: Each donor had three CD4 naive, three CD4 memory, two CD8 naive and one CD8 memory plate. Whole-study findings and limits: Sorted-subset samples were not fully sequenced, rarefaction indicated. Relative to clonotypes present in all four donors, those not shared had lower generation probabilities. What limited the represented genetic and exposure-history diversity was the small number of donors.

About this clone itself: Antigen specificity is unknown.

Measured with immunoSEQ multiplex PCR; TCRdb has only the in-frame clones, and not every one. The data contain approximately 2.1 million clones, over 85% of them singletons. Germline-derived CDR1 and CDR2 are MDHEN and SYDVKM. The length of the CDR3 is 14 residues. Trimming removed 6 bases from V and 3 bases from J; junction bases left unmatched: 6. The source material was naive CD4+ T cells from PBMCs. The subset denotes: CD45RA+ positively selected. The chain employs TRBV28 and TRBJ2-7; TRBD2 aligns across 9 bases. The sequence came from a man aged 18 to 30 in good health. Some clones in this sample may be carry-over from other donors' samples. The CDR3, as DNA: TGTGCCAGCAGGGATAGCGGGAGTCTCTACGAGCAGTACTTC. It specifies CASRDSGSLYEQYF.